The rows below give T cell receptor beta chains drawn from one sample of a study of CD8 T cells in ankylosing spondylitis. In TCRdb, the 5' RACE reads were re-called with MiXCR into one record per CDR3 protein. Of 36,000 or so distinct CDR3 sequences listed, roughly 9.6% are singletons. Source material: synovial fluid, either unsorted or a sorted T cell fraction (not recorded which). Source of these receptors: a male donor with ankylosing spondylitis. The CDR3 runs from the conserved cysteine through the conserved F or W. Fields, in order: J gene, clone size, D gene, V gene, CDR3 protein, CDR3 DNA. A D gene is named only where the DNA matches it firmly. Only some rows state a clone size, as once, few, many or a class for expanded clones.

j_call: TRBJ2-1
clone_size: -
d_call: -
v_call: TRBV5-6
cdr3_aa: CASSLANEQFF
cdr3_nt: TGTGCCAGCAGCTTGGCCAATGAGCAGTTCTTC

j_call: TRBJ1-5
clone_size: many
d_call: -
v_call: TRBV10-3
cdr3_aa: CAISDPAQAAQPQHF
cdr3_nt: TGTGCCATCAGTGACCCCGCACAGGCCGCTCAGCCCCAGCATTTT

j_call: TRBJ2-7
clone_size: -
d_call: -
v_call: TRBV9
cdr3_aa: CAISPEGVDSYEQYF
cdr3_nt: TGTGCCATCAGCCCAGAAGGGGTAGACTCCTACGAGCAGTACTTC

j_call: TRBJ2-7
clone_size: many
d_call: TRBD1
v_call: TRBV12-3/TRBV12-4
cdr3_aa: CASSSDRVPYEQYF
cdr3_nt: TGTGCCAGCAGTTCAGACAGGGTCCCCTACGAGCAGTACTTC

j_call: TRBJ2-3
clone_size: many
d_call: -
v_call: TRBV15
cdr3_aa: CATSRDIGSGGTQYF
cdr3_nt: TGTGCCACCAGCAGAGATATCGGTAGCGGAGGTACGCAGTATTTT

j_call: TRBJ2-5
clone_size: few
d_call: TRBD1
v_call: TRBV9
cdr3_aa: CASSVGQGQETQYF
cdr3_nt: TGTGCCAGCAGCGTAGGACAGGGACAAGAGACCCAGTACTTC

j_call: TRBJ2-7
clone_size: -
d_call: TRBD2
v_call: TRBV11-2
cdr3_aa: CASSLAGATYEQYF
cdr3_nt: TGTGCCAGCAGTCTAGCGGGAGCCACCTACGAGCAGTACTTC

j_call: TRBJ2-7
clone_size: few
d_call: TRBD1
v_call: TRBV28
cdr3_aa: CASSYIRDRRTYEQYF
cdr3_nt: TGTGCCAGCAGTTACATACGGGACAGGAGAACCTACGAGCAGTACTTC

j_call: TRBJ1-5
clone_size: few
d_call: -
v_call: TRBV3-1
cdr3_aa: CASSQSWGRGQPQHF
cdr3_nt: TGTGCCAGCAGCCAATCGTGGGGACGTGGCCAGCCCCAGCATTTT

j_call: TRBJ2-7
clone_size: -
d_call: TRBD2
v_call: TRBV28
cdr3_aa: CASSPLGGSLTYEQYF
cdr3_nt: TGTGCCAGCAGTCCACTGGGGGGGTCCCTTACCTACGAGCAGTACTTC

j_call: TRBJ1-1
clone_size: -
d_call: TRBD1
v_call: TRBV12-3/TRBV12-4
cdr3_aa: CASSSIWDRRTMNTEAFF
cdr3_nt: TGTGCCAGCAGTTCAATCTGGGACAGGAGAACGATGAACACTGAAGCTTTCTTT

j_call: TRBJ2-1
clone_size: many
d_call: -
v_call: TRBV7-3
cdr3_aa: CASSLAPGTNYNEQFF
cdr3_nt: TGTGCCAGCAGCTTAGCCCCCGGGACAAACTACAATGAGCAGTTCTTC

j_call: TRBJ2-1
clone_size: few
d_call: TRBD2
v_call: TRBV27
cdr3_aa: CASRSSGRGPNEQFF
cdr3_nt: TGTGCCAGCAGGTCTAGCGGGAGGGGTCCCAATGAGCAGTTCTTC

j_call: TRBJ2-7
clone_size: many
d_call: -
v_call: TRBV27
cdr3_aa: CASSEGSYEQYF
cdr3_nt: TGTGCCAGCTCGGAGGGGTCCTACGAGCAGTACTTC

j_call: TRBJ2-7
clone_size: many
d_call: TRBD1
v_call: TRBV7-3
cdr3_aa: CASSPRDRTYEQYF
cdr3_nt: TGTGCCAGCAGCCCCCGGGACAGAACCTACGAGCAGTACTTC

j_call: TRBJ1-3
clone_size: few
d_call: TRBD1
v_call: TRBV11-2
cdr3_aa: CASSGRQGRGGNTIYF
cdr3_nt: TGTGCCAGCAGCGGACGACAGGGGCGAGGTGGAAACACCATATATTTT

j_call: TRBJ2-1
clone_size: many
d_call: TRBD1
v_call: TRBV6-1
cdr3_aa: CASGGTGPYNEQFF
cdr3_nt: TGTGCCAGCGGAGGGACAGGCCCCTACAATGAGCAGTTCTTC

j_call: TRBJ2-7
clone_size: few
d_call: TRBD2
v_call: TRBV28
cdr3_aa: CASSTTSGSHYEQYF
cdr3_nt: TGTGCCAGCAGTACGACTAGCGGGAGCCACTACGAGCAGTACTTC

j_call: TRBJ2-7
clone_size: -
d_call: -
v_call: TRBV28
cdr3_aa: CASRGTARPYEQYF
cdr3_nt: TGTGCCAGCAGGGGGACGGCGAGGCCCTACGAGCAGTACTTC

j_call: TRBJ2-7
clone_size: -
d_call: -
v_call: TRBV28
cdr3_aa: CASSLPDPLTYEQYF
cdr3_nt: TGTGCCAGCAGTTTGCCTGACCCCCTAACCTACGAGCAGTACTTC

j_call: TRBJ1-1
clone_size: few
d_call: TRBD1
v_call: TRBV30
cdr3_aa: CAWSRRGRRAFF
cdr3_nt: TGTGCCTGGAGTCGTAGGGGGCGGAGAGCTTTCTTT

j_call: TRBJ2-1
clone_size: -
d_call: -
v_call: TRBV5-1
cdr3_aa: CASSFNRDSRGNEQFF
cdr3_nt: TGCGCCAGCAGCTTTAACAGGGATTCAAGAGGAAATGAGCAGTTCTTC

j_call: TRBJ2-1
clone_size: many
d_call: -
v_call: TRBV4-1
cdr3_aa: CASSGRLVLDEQFF
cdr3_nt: TGCGCCAGCAGCGGCCGACTGGTTTTGGATGAGCAGTTCTTC

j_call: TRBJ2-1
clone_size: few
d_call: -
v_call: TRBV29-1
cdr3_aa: CSPLGDLIGGSYNEQFF
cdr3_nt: TGCAGCCCCCTGGGGGATTTAATCGGCGGGTCCTACAATGAGCAGTTCTTC

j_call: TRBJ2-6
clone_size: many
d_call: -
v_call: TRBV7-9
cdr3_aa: CASSLGTGANVLTF
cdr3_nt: TGTGCCAGCAGCTTAGGCACTGGGGCCAACGTCCTGACTTTC

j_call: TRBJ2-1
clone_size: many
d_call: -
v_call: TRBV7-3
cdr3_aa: CASSFFGNEQFF
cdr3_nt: TGTGCCAGCAGCTTTTTCGGCAATGAGCAGTTCTTC

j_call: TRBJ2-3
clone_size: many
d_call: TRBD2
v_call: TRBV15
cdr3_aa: CATSRGGTSGKADTQYF
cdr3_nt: TGTGCCACCAGCAGAGGAGGGACTAGCGGGAAGGCAGATACGCAGTATTTT

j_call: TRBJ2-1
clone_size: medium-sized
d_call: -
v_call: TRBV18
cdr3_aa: CASSPPVGGQGEQFF
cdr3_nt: TGTGCCAGCTCACCACCGGTCGGAGGGCAAGGCGAGCAGTTCTTC

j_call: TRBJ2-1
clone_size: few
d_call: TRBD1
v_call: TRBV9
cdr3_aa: CASSPETGYTYNEQFF
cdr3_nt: TGTGCCAGCAGCCCCGAGACAGGGTATACCTACAATGAGCAGTTCTTC

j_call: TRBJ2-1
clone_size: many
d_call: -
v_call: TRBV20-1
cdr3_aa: CSARPQRFLYNEQFF
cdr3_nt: TGCAGTGCTAGGCCCCAGAGATTTTTATACAATGAGCAGTTCTTC

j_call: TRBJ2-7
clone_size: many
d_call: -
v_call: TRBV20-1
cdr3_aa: CSARDGDKTSVEQYF
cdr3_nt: TGCAGTGCTAGAGATGGTGACAAAACCTCTGTCGAGCAGTACTTC

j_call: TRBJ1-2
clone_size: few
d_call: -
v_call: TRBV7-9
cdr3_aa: CASSLGDLGRYTF
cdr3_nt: TGTGCCAGCAGCTTAGGAGACTTAGGTCGCTACACCTTC

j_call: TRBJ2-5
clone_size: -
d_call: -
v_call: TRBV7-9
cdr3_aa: CASSLAGGETQYF
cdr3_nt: TGTGCCAGCAGCTTAGCGGGAGGAGAGACCCAGTACTTC

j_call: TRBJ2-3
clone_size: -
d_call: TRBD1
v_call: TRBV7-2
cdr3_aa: CASSLVAGQGTDTQYF
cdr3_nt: TGTGCCAGCAGCTTAGTGGCGGGACAGGGCACAGATACGCAGTATTTT

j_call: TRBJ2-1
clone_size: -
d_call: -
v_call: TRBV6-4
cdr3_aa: CASSDPKWQDYNEQFF
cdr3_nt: TGTGCCAGCAGTGACCCGAAGTGGCAGGACTACAATGAGCAGTTCTTC

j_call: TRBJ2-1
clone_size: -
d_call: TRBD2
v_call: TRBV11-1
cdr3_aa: CASSSDLGTSAISSYNEQFF
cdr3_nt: TGTGCCAGCAGCTCTGACCTCGGGACTAGCGCTATTAGCTCCTACAATGAGCAGTTCTTC

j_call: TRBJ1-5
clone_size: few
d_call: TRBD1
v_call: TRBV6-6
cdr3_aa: CATNRGRDQPQHF
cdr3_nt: TGTGCCACCAACAGGGGTAGGGATCAGCCCCAGCATTTT

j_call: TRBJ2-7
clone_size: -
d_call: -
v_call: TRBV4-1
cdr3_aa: CASSRQAAVTYEQYF
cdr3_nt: TGCGCCAGCAGCCGACAGGCGGCGGTTACCTACGAGCAGTACTTC

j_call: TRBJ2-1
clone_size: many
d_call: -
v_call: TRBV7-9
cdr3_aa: CASSATNNEQFF
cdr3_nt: TGTGCCAGCAGCGCCACCAACAATGAGCAGTTCTTC

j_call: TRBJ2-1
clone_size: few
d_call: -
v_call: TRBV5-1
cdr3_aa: CASGTADIDNEQFF
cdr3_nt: TGCGCCAGCGGGACCGCCGATATCGACAATGAGCAGTTCTTC

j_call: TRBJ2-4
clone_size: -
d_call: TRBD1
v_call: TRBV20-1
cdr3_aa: CSARGYRGGKNIQYF
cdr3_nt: TGCAGTGCTAGAGGATACAGGGGCGGCAAAAACATTCAGTACTTC

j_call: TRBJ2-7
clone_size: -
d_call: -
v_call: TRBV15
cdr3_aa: CATSRVQALEQYF
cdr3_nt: TGTGCCACCAGCCGTGTCCAAGCGCTCGAGCAGTACTTC

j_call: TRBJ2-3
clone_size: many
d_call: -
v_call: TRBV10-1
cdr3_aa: CASSEAGFTDTQYF
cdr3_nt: TGCGCCAGCAGTGAGGCTGGATTCACAGATACGCAGTATTTT

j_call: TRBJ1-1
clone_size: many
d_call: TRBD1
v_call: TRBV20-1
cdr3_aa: CSAQTGVNTEAFF
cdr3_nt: TGCAGTGCTCAAACAGGGGTGAACACTGAAGCTTTCTTT

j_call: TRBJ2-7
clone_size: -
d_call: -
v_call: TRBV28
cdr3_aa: CASSLWGVDEQYF
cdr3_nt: TGTGCCAGCAGTTTATGGGGGGTCGACGAGCAGTACTTC

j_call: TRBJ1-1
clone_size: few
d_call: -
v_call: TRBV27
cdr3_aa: CASSNGDWNTEAFF
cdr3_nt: TGTGCCAGCAGTAATGGGGACTGGAACACTGAAGCTTTCTTT

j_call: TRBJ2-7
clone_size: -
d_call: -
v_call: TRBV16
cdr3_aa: CASSQTIQTGFYEQYF
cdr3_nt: TGTGCCAGCAGCCAAACGATACAGACAGGTTTCTACGAGCAGTACTTC

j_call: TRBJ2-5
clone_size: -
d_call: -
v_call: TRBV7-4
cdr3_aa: CASSLAAFPTDQSTETQYF
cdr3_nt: TGTGCCAGCAGCTTAGCTGCCTTTCCGACAGACCAATCCACTGAGACCCAGTACTTC